The clone carrying this T cell receptor beta chain was observed a handful of times. These data belong to a study of T cells in Graves' hyperthyroidism and ophthalmopathy. The germline V gene has CDR1 MNHEY and CDR2 SVGEGT. This CDR3 contains 15 residues. Germline trimming cut 8 bases from V and 5 bases from J; bases unmatched to any gene: 10. The source material, RNA transcripts, was used to amplify TCR beta CDR3 regions. The HTBI set primed first-round TCR CDR3 RT-PCR. TCRdb re-derived calls from the multiplex PCR reads in MiXCR, one entry per CDR3 protein. Here the sample spans over 700,000 distinct CDR3 sequences, around 19% being singletons.

The TCR sequence derives from a woman between 50 and 59 years old with Graves' hyperthyroidism that later progressed to Graves' ophthalmopathy. Sequencing used blood. V and J are TRBV6-2 or TRBV6-3 and TRBJ1-1, with 11 bases fitting TRBD1. CDR3 protein: CASLRTGGARTEAFF. The CDR3 coding sequence is TGTGCCAGCTTGCGGACAGGGGGCGCAAGGACTGAAGCTTTCTTT.